This T cell receptor (beta chain) appears in the sequencing data of a study of T cell responses to AZD1222 COVID-19 vaccine. Data came from immunoSEQ multiplex PCR; TCRdb stores just in-frame clones and leaves some out. The sample holds under 45,000 clones, 75% to 90% seen once. Notes on this clone: Its antigen is undetermined.

Study-level points and caveats: Nearly half of unique spike-specific TCRs reportedly avoided B.1.351 and B.1.1.7 mutated regions. No repertoire was sampled before or during the peak T cell response, only after it. Only six or seven AZD1222 recipients tested seropositive at baseline. Most donors were white British, females outnumbered males, and clonal diversity was possibly underestimated.

Per the germline V gene, CDR1 is SNHLY and CDR2 is FYNNEI. V lost 8 bases to trimming and J lost 5 bases, with 13 bases between them. CDR3 size: 12 residues. This chain joins TRBV2 and TRBJ2-7; D remains unclear. Sample: peripheral blood, taken 28 days after the second AZD1222 dose. The sequence derives from an adult who received the AZD1222 COVID-19 vaccine. The DNA for the CDR3 is TGTGCCAGCGAGGTGATTCGCCACGAGCAGTACTTC. This translates into CASEVIRHEQYF.